This T cell receptor (beta chain) was observed in a study of cytomegalovirus exposure and HLA in healthy donors. CDR3 length: 15 amino acids. Germline lookup yields CDR1 SEHNR and CDR2 FQNEAQ (reference sequence). After removal of 5 bases from V and 1 base from J, the junction contained 7 bases not matched to a gene. The PCR contained 60 Vbeta and 13 Jbeta primers. Clones were sequenced by immunoSEQ multiplex PCR, and TCRdb holds only the in-frame ones, with some missing. The sample lists fewer than 85,000 clones, under 80% seen once, with 12% in the top ten. The sequence was collected from a male donor in good health and CMV-seropositive. The material sequenced was PBMCs. The chain combines TRBV7-9 with TRBJ1-1; TRBD1 agrees at 7 bases. CDR3 sequence reads: CASSELTGTNTEAFF. The CDR3 nucleotides are TGTGCCAGCAGCGAGTTGACAGGGACGAACACTGAAGCTTTCTTT.